The TCR beta chain under discussion was sequenced for a study of somatic mutations in cytotoxic T cells in rheumatoid arthritis. As concerns this clone: What it binds is unknown.

Study-wide points: Rheumatoid arthritis patients, but not healthy controls, exhibited increasing CD8+ clonality with age. Between rheumatoid arthritis patients and age-matched healthy controls, CD8+ T-cell clonality showed no significant difference.

In the original analysis: After comparison against published virus-specific TCRB sequences, only a few of the patient CD8+ clones larger than 1% turned out to match them. Only in-frame clones appear in the TCRdb table, and some are missing; sequencing was by immunoSEQ multiplex PCR. V and J calls and clone size are copied from that table; D and trimming were computed from the DNA. The sample has tens of thousands of clones; about 81% are singletons. Input material: CD8+ T cells sorted from blood. This TCR came from an adult with rheumatoid arthritis.

The DNA for the CDR3 is TGTGCCAGCGTTAGCGACACAGATACGCAGTATTTT. It codes for CASVSDTDTQYF. The chain combines TRBV27 with TRBJ2-3; maybe TRBD2 (5 bases). Germline lookup yields CDR1 MNHEY and CDR2 SMNVEV (reference sequence). The CDR3 contains 12 residues. V was trimmed by 8 bases and J by 2 bases, leaving 8 bases between them.